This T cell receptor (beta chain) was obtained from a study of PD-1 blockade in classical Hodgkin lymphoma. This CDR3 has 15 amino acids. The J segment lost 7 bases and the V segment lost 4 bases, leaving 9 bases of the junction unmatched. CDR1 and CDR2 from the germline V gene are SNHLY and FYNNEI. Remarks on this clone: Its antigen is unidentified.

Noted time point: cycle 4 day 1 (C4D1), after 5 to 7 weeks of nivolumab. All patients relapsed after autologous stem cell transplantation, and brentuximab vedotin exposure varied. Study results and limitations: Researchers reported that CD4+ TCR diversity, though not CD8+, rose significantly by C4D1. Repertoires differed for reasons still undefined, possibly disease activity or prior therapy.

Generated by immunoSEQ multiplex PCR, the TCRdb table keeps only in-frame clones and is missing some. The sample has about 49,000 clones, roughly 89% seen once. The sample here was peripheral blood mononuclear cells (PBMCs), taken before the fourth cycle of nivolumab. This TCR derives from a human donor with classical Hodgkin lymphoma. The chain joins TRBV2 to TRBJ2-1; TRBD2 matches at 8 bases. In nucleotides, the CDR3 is TGTGCCAGCAGTGGGGTAGCGGGACGGTTAAATGAGCAGTTCTTC. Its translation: CASSGVAGRLNEQFF.